One and the same sample provided the 31 T cell receptor beta chains below, sequenced in a study of preoperative IRX-2 immunotherapy in early breast cancer. Method: immunoSEQ multiplex PCR; TCRdb's copy keeps in-frame clones and lacks some. The data show approximately 25,000 clones, roughly 80% seen once. Treatment indicated: preoperative locoregional IRX-2 cytokine immunotherapy. Source: lymph node tissue, taken after IRX-2 immunotherapy. The origin of the receptors is a human donor with breast cancer.

The chain combines TRBV5-1 with TRBJ2-5; 9 bases line up with TRBD2. V shed 5 bases, J shed 7 bases, and the junction held 12 bases outside the gene matches. CDR1 SGHRS and CDR2 YFSETQ come from the germline V gene. CDR3 length equals 15 residues. Written as DNA, the CDR3 is TGCGCCAGCAGTCGTAGCGGGAGCTTTGAGGGGACCCAGTACTTC. Residues: CASSRSGSFEGTQYF. The full variable domain, completed using reference TRBV5-1 and TRBJ2-5, is KAGVTQTPRYLIKTRGQQVTLSCSPISGHRSVSWYQQTPGQGLQFLFEYFSETQRNKGNFPGRFSGRQFSNSRSEMNVSTLELGDSALYLCASSRSGSFEGTQYFGPGTRLLVL.

The chain combines TRBV12-5 with TRBJ2-1; TRBD2 agrees at 8 bases. Germline CDR1 LGHNT, CDR2 FRNRAP. V trimming: 7 bases; J trimming: 10 bases; junction bases outside the gene matches: 9. The CDR3 is made up of 13 amino acids. This CDR3 reads CASASGRAQEQFF. For the CDR3, the DNA is TGTGCTAGTGCCTCCGGGAGGGCCCAGGAGCAGTTCTTC. Complete variable domain (other parts from reference TRBV12-5 and TRBJ2-1): DARVTQTPRHKVTEMGQEVTMRCQPILGHNTVFWYRQTMMQGLELLAYFRNRAPLDDSGMPKDRFSAEMPDATLATLKIQPSEPRDSAVYFCASASGRAQEQFFGPGTRLTVL.

The chain combines TRBV7-6 with TRBJ1-3; D possibly corresponds to TRBD1 (6 bases). Trimming shortened V by 0 bases and J by 4 bases, and 10 bases separated the two germline ends. There are 15 residues in the CDR3. Germline assignment: CDR1 SGHVS and CDR2 FNYEAQ. The CDR3 protein is CASSLAGGTGNTIYF. The CDR3 DNA reads as TGTGCCAGCAGCTTAGCAGGGGGAACGGGAAACACCATATATTTT.

This sequence joins TRBV6-8 and TRBJ1-2; the match to TRBD1 covers 10 bases. The J segment lost 3 bases and the V segment lost 5 bases, leaving 3 bases of the junction unmatched. The CDR3 loop spans 14 amino acids. Germline V gene sequence: CDR1 MNHGY, CDR2 SAAAGT. The CDR3 nucleotides are TGTGCCAGCAGTCGACAGGGGGCTTACTATGGCTACACCTTC. Residues: CASSRQGAYYGYTF.

The chain couples TRBV6-8 to TRBJ2-2; no definite D call. The CDR3 has 15 residues. V lost 0 bases, J lost 1 base, and 6 bases lay in between. Germline V lookup: CDR1 MNHGY, CDR2 SAAAGT. The CDR3 sequence: CASSYSIKNTGELFF. The CDR3 coding sequence is TGTGCCAGCAGTTACTCGATAAAGAACACCGGGGAGCTGTTTTTT.

The genes are TRBV1 and TRBJ1-3; the D call of TRBD1 is as the table states it, not checked on the DNA. TRBV1 counts as a pseudogene. The CDR3 has 15 amino acids. The CDR3 protein is CASSPGLSSGNTIYF. CDR3 DNA sequence: TGCGCCAGCAGCCCAGGGCTTTCTTCTGGAAACACCATATATTTT.

V gene TRBV19 combines with J gene TRBJ1-2; the D is unclear. The CDR3 is 14 amino acids. Germline lookup yields CDR1 LNHDA and CDR2 SQIVND (reference sequence). Trimming left V 9 bases short and J 4 bases short, with 18 bases between. The CDR3 sequence is CASLNQVGSYGYTF. The CDR3 DNA reads as TGTGCCAGCCTTAACCAGGTGGGGAGCTATGGCTACACCTTC. Combining the CDR3 with reference TRBV19 and TRBJ1-2 gives the whole variable domain DGGITQSPKYLFRKEGQNVTLSCEQNLNHDAMYWYRQDPGQGLRLIYYSQIVNDFQKGDIAEGYSVSREKKESFPLTVTSAQKNPTAFYLCASLNQVGSYGYTFGSGTRLTVV.

V usage is TRBV9 and J usage is TRBJ1-2; D uncertain. This CDR3 is 14 amino acids long. Germline lookup yields CDR1 SGDLS and CDR2 YYNGEE. V lost 5 bases, J lost 5 bases, and 16 bases lay in between. CDR3 DNA: TGTGCCAGCAGTCAGGACCCCATTTTGTATGGCTACACCTTC. It is translated as CASSQDPILYGYTF.

The rearrangement joins TRBV19 to TRBJ2-7; D remains ambiguous. Trimming removed 0 bases from V and 5 bases from J, with 8 bases in between. Germline-derived CDR1 and CDR2 are LNHDA and SQIVND (reference sequence). The CDR3 is 13 amino acids. Here the CDR3 reads CASSIDQENEQYF. CDR3 nucleotide sequence: TGTGCCAGTAGTATAGATCAAGAGAACGAGCAGTACTTC.

This chain joins TRBV6-8 and TRBJ2-5; weak D call: TRBD2 (7 bases). Trimming removed 5 bases from V and 5 bases from J, with 18 bases in between. Germline CDR1 is MNHGY and CDR2 is SAAAGT. The CDR3 loop spans 15 amino acids. The CDR3 is CASSPLLGGEETQYF. CDR3 nucleotides: TGTGCCAGCAGTCCCTTGTTAGGGGGGGAGGAGACCCAGTACTTC.

This clone showed up just a few times. V gene TRBV6-8 combines with J gene TRBJ1-5; 8 positions agree with TRBD1. Germline V gene data show CDR1 as MNHGY and CDR2 as SAAAGT. The CDR3 is 15 residues long. V shed 4 bases, J shed 2 bases, and the junction held 4 bases outside the gene matches. The CDR3 reads CASSSGQGGNQPQHF. In DNA, the CDR3 is TGTGCCAGCAGTTCCGGACAGGGCGGCAATCAGCCCCAGCATTTT.

This clone was observed a handful of times. The rearrangement links TRBV7-2 to TRBJ1-2, with TRBD1 as a possible D gene (6 bases). The CDR3 length is 13 residues. The germline V gene has CDR1 SGHTA and CDR2 FQGNSA. Trimming removed 7 bases at V and 6 bases at J, with 15 bases between. The CDR3 DNA reads TGTGCCAGCACCTCAGGGACAATTCATGGCTACACCTTC. It specifies CASTSGTIHGYTF.

The chain joins TRBV7-8 to TRBJ2-3; 12 bases are a match to TRBD2. Trimming at V came to 5 bases and at J to 6 bases, leaving 15 bases not matched to a gene. CDR1 SGHVS and CDR2 FQNEAQ come from the germline V gene. The CDR3 is 18 residues long. The CDR3 DNA is TGTGCCAGCAGCCAATTGTTCGGGCTAGCGGGAGGGCTGGATACGCAGTATTTT. The encoded protein is CASSQLFGLAGGLDTQYF.

The chain links TRBV11-3 to TRBJ2-5; no clear D. CDR1 and CDR2 (germline): SGHNT, YENEEA. The CDR3 length is 16 residues. The ends were cut back, 5 bases at V and 2 bases at J, with 18 bases in the middle. CDR3 sequence (DNA): TGTGCCAGCAGCACTTGGGATAGAGAGAGACAAGAGACCCAGTACTTC. This encodes CASSTWDRERQETQYF.

V usage is TRBV6-8 and J usage is TRBJ1-5, with 10 positions matching TRBD1. This CDR3 has 18 residues. Per the germline V gene, CDR1 is MNHGY and CDR2 is SAAAGT. J gave up 0 bases and V 6 bases, and 11 bases lay outside the gene matches. CDR3 nucleotide sequence: TGTGCCAGCAGGCCCGGGACAGGGGACTCCTATAGCAATCAGCCCCAGCATTTT. It translates to CASRPGTGDSYSNQPQHF.

This clone came up a few times. The chain recombines TRBV6-8 with TRBJ2-1, with 7 bases lining up with TRBD1. The J segment lost 8 bases and the V segment lost 4 bases, leaving 5 bases of the junction unmatched. From germline, CDR1 is MNHGY and CDR2 SAAAGT. This CDR3 spans 13 amino acids. As DNA, the CDR3 is TGTGCCAGCAGTTTACAGGGGTACTATGAGCAGTTCTTC. It yields the protein CASSLQGYYEQFF.

The chain joins TRBV11-3 to TRBJ1-4, with TRBD1 identical over 9 bases. J gave up 3 bases and V 6 bases, and 8 bases lay outside the gene matches. Germline V CDR1 and CDR2: SGHNT, YENEEA. CDR3 length equals 16 residues. The CDR3, as DNA: TGTGCCAGCAGGACCGGGACAGGGAAGGCTAATGAAAAACTGTTTTTT. It codes for CASRTGTGKANEKLFF.

The chain joins TRBV18 to TRBJ1-5, with a tentative D call TRBD1 (5 bases). Germline values: CDR1 KGHSH, CDR2 LQKENI. The CDR3 extends over 20 amino acids. Trimming pared 4 bases from V and 0 bases from J, leaving 25 bases between. In DNA, the CDR3 is TGTGCCAGCTCACTGATCAGCGGAAAGCTCACAGGATTTAGCAATCAGCCCCAGCATTTT. This sequence encodes CASSLISGKLTGFSNQPQHF. The whole variable domain, filled in from reference TRBV18 and TRBJ1-5, reads NAGVMQNPRHLVRRRGQEARLRCSPMKGHSHVYWYRQLPEEGLKFMVYLQKENIIDESGMPKERFSAEFPKEGPSILRIQQVVRGDSAAYFCASSLISGKLTGFSNQPQHFGDGTRLSIL.

The V and J genes are TRBV7-8 and TRBJ1-1, with a weak D call TRBD1 (5 bases). CDR3 size: 17 residues. Germline lookup yields CDR1 SGHVS and CDR2 FQNEAQ. The V end was cut by 6 bases, the J end by 0 bases, with 20 bases between. The CDR3 region is CASSQLGGKGMNTEAFF. CDR3 DNA sequence: TGTGCCAGCAGTCAATTGGGGGGGAAAGGAATGAACACTGAAGCTTTCTTT.

The chain carries TRBV6-8 and TRBJ2-2; D possibly corresponds to TRBD1 (6 bases). Per the germline V gene, CDR1 is MNHGY and CDR2 is SAAAGT. The germline V and J ends were trimmed by 2 bases and 1 base, with 8 bases remaining between them. The CDR3 has 15 amino acids. In DNA, the CDR3 is TGTGCCAGCAGTTACGACAGGCGGAACACCGGGGAGCTGTTTTTT. This codes for CASSYDRRNTGELFF.

This sequence joins TRBV7-4 and TRBJ2-3; D not certain. Germline lookup yields CDR1 SGHVT and CDR2 SQSDAQ. Trimming removed 1 base from V and 0 bases from J, with 2 bases in between. The CDR3 extends over 13 amino acids. The CDR3 reads CASSLDSTDTQYF. The DNA of the CDR3 is TGTGCCAGCAGCTTAGATAGCACAGATACGCAGTATTTT.

This clone turned up a few times. This chain joins TRBV28 and TRBJ1-1; D not certain. The CDR3 spans 13 residues. Germline lookup yields CDR1 MDHEN and CDR2 SYDVKM. Trimming pared 5 bases from V and 3 bases from J, leaving 10 bases between. The CDR3 DNA sequence: TGTGCCAGCAGTCCCCCCGCGTACACTGAAGCTTTCTTT. Protein product: CASSPPAYTEAFF. Filled out from reference TRBV28 and TRBJ1-1, the complete variable domain reads DVKVTQSSRYLVKRTGEKVFLECVQDMDHENMFWYRQDPGLGLRLIYFSYDVKMKEKGDIPEGYSVSREKKERFSLILESASTNQTSMYLCASSPPAYTEAFFGQGTRLTVV.

The CDR3 protein is CASSEQGASVNTEAFF. As DNA, the CDR3 is TGTGCCAGCAGTGAACAGGGGGCTTCGGTGAACACTGAAGCTTTCTTT. The rearrangement uses TRBV2 and TRBJ1-1; 8 bases match TRBD1. Looked up from germline, CDR1 is SNHLY and CDR2 is FYNNEI. The CDR3 runs 16 residues. The trim removed 2 bases at V and 0 bases at J, leaving 5 bases unmatched. The full variable domain, completed using reference TRBV2 and TRBJ1-1, is EPEVTQTPSHQVTQMGQEVILRCVPISNHLYFYWYRQILGQKVEFLVSFYNNEISEKSEIFDDQFSVERPDGSNFTLKIRSTKLEDSAMYFCASSEQGASVNTEAFFGQGTRLTVV.

The rearrangement links TRBV28 to TRBJ2-7, with 7 positions matching TRBD1. Unmatched junction bases numbered 19, after V lost 1 base and J lost 7 bases. This CDR3 has 18 residues. Germline V gives CDR1 MDHEN, CDR2 SYDVKM. The CDR3 protein is CASSLSNRGQRSPWEQYF. DNA for the CDR3: TGTGCCAGCAGTTTATCTAACAGGGGCCAGCGGAGTCCCTGGGAGCAGTACTTC.

The J gene is TRBJ2-3, the V gene TRBV5-1; D may correspond to TRBD1 or TRBD2 (7 bases each). The CDR3 totals 15 residues. The germline CDR1 and CDR2 sequences are SGHRS and YFSETQ. Trimming took 2 bases from V and 1 from J, leaving 11 bases between them. Written as DNA, the CDR3 is TGCGCCAGCAGCTTAGCGGGACAGCGCACAGATACGCAGTATTTT. This codes for CASSLAGQRTDTQYF.

The chain joins TRBV28 to TRBJ2-2; no clear D. The germline V and J ends were trimmed by 5 bases and 3 bases, with 10 bases remaining between them. The germline gives CDR1 MDHEN, CDR2 SYDVKM. This CDR3 has 14 residues. CDR3 in amino acids: CASSGRAYTGELFF. DNA of the CDR3: TGTGCCAGCAGTGGACGGGCCTACACCGGGGAGCTGTTTTTT.

The J gene is TRBJ2-1, the V gene TRBV6-4; D tentatively reads TRBD1 or TRBD2 (5 bases each). Germline V gene lookup returns CDR1 MRHNA and CDR2 SNTAGT. V lost 7 bases, J lost 13 bases, and 14 bases lay in between. The CDR3 is made up of 11 amino acids. The CDR3 spells CASTQRGPQFF. CDR3 nucleotide sequence: TGTGCCAGCACCCAGAGGGGCCCTCAGTTCTTC.

This chain uses TRBV7-6 with TRBJ2-7; 7 bases align to TRBD2. Germline CDR1 reads SGHVS; CDR2 reads FNYEAQ. J was trimmed by 0 bases and V by 5 bases; bases with no gene match: 16. The CDR3 spans 18 residues. The CDR3 protein is CASSRELTGGDFSYEQYF. The CDR3, as DNA: TGTGCCAGCAGCCGAGAGCTTACGGGAGGAGATTTCTCCTACGAGCAGTACTTC.

The genes are TRBV19 and TRBJ1-5; D not certain. Germline CDR1 is LNHDA and CDR2 is SQIVND (reference sequence). The CDR3 is 14 residues long. The V end was cut by 5 bases, the J end by 3 bases, with 11 bases between. CDR3 coding DNA: TGTGCCAGTAGTTGGGGATCGGACAATCAGCCCCAGCATTTT. Translated, it gives CASSWGSDNQPQHF. Based on the CDR3 plus reference TRBV19 and TRBJ1-5, the full variable domain is DGGITQSPKYLFRKEGQNVTLSCEQNLNHDAMYWYRQDPGQGLRLIYYSQIVNDFQKGDIAEGYSVSREKKESFPLTVTSAQKNPTAFYLCASSWGSDNQPQHFGDGTRLSIL.

This chain links TRBV4-1 with TRBJ1-5; maybe TRBD1 (6 bases). Germline CDR1 is MGHRA and CDR2 is YSYEKL. The CDR3 runs 14 residues. The V end lost 3 bases, the J end lost 7 bases, and 13 bases lay between the germline ends. CDR3 loop: CASSQQQGGQPQHF. CDR3 nucleotide sequence: TGCGCCAGCAGCCAGCAACAGGGTGGCCAGCCCCAGCATTTT.

V gene TRBV5-1 combines with J gene TRBJ1-4; 11 bases line up with TRBD1. Trimming cost V 5 bases and J 5 bases; bases outside gene matches: 5. Germline V lookup: CDR1 SGHRS, CDR2 YFSETQ. This CDR3 is 15 amino acids long. The CDR3 protein is CASRGTGGKNEKLFF. The CDR3 DNA is TGCGCCAGCAGAGGGACAGGGGGTAAAAATGAAAAACTGTTTTTT.